The clone carrying this T cell receptor (beta chain) has only one observation. The sample is drawn from a study of cytomegalovirus exposure and HLA in healthy donors. Trimming removed 1 base at V and 4 bases at J, with 11 bases between. Germline V gives CDR1 SQVTM, CDR2 ANQGSEA. This CDR3 comprises 14 residues. It was with 60 Vbeta and 13 Jbeta primers that the PCR ran. The data were produced by immunoSEQ multiplex PCR, yet TCRdb's version contains in-frame clones alone and is incomplete. The sample contains roughly 98,000 clones, approximately 80% of which appear only once. Sequenced sample: PBMCs. The TCR was taken from a female donor in good health and CMV-seronegative. The chain is built from TRBV29-1 and TRBJ2-1; perhaps TRBD2 as D (6 bases). CDR3 nucleotides: TGCAGCGTTGAAGCGGAGGGGTGGTACAATGAGCAGTTCTTC. Amino acid sequence: CSVEAEGWYNEQFF.